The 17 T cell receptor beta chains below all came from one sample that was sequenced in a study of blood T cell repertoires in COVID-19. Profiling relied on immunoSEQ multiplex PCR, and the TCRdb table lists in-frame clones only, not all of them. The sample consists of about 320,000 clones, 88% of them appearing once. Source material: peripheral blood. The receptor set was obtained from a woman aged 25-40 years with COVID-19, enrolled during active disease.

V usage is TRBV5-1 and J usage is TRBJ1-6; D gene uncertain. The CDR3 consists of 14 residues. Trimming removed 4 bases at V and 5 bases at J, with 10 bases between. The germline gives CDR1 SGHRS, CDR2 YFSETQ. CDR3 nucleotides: TGCGCCAGCAGCATAGATACGAATAATTCACCCCTCCACTTT. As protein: CASSIDTNNSPLHF.

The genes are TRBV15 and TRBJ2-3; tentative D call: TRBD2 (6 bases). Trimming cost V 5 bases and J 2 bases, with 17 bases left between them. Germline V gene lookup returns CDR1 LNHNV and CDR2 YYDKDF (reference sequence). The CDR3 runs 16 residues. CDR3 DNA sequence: TGTGCCACCAGCCGTCTGGAGGGCGGAATCACAGATACGCAGTATTTT. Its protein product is CATSRLEGGITDTQYF.

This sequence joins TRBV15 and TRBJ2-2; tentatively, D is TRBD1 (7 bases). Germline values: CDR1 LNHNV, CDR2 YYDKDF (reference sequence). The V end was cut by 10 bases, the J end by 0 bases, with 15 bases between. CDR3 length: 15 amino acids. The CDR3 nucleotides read TGTGCCATCCCAGGGGGGAACGCGAACACCGGGGAGCTGTTTTTT. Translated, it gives CAIPGGNANTGELFF.

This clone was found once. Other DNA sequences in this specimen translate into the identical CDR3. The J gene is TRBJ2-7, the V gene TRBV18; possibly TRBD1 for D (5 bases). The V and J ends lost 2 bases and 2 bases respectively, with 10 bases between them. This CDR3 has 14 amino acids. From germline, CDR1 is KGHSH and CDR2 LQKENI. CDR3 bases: TGTGCCAGCTCACCAGGCCAGGGAACCTACGAGCAGTACTTC. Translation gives CASSPGQGTYEQYF.

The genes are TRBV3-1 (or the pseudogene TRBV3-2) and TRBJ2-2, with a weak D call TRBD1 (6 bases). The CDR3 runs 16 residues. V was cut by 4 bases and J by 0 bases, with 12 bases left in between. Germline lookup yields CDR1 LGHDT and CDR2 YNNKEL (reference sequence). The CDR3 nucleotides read TGTGCCAGCAGCCGCTATGGGGGCCCGAACACCGGGGAGCTGTTTTTT. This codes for CASSRYGGPNTGELFF.

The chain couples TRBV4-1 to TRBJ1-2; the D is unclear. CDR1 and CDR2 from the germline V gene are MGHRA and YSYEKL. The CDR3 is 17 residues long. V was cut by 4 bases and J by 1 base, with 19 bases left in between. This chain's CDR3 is CASSLQSGVEGNYGYTF. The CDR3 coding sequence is TGCGCCAGCAGCCTCCAAAGTGGGGTTGAGGGTAACTATGGCTACACCTTC.

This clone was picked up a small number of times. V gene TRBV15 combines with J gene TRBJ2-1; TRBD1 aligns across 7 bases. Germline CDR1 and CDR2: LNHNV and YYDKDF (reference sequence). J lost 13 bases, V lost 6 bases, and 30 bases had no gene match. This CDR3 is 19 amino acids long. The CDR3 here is CATRSSKIVRGFPQFTQFF. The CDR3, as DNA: TGTGCCACCAGATCGAGCAAAATTGTCAGGGGGTTTCCACAATTTACTCAGTTCTTC.

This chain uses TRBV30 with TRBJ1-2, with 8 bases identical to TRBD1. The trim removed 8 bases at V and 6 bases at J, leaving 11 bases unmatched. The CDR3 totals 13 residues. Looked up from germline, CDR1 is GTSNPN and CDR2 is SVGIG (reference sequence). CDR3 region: CAQKGYRGDGYTF. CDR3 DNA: TGTGCCCAAAAAGGGTACAGGGGGGATGGCTACACCTTC.

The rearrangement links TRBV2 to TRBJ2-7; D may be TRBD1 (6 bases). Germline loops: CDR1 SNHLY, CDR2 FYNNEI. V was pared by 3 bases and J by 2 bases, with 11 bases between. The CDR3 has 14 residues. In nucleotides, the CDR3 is TGTGCCAGCAGTGAGGACAGAGGAACCTACGAGCAGTACGTC. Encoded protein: CASSEDRGTYEQYV.

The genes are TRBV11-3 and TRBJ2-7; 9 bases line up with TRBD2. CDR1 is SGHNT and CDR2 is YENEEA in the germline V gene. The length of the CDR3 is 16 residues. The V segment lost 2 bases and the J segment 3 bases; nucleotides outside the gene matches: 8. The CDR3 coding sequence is TGTGCCAGCAGCTTATTTAGGTTAGCGGGGGTCTACGAGCAGTACGTC. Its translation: CASSLFRLAGVYEQYV.

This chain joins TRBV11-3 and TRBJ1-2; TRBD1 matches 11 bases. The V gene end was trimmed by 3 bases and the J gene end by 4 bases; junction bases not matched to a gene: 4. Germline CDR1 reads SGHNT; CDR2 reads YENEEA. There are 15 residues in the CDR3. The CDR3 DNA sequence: TGTGCCAGCAGCTTCCGGACAGGGGGCTTCTATGGCTACACCTTC. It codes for CASSFRTGGFYGYTF.

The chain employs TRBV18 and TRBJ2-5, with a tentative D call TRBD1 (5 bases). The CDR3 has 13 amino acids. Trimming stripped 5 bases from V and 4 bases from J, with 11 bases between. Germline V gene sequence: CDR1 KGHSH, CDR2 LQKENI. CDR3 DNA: TGTGCCAGCTCAGACCAGGGTAGAGAGACCCAGTACTTC. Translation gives CASSDQGRETQYF. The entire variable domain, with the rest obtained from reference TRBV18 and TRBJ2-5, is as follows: NAGVMQNPRHLVRRRGQEARLRCSPMKGHSHVYWYRQLPEEGLKFMVYLQKENIIDESGMPKERFSAEFPKEGPSILRIQQVVRGDSAAYFCASSDQGRETQYFGPGTRLLVL.

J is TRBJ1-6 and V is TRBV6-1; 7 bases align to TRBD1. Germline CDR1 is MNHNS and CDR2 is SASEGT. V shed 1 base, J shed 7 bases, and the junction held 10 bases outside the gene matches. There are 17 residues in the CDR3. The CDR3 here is CASSEGGYRGMNSPLHF. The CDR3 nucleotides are TGTGCCAGCAGTGAAGGTGGTTACAGGGGTATGAATTCACCCCTCCACTTT.

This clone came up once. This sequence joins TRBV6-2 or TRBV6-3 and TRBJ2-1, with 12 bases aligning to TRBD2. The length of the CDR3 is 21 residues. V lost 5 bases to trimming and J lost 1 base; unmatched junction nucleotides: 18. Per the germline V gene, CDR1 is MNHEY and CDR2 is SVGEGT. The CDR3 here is CASSRGISLAGGQFSYNEQFF. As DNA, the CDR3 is TGTGCCAGCAGTCGCGGAATCTCACTAGCGGGGGGCCAGTTTTCCTACAATGAGCAGTTCTTC.

CDR3 amino acids: CASSRYRGSNTEAFF. The CDR3 DNA follows: TGTGCCAGCAGTCGCTACAGGGGGAGTAACACTGAAGCTTTCTTT. The V gene is TRBV6-5, the J gene TRBJ1-1; TRBD1 matches at 8 bases. CDR1 is MNHEY and CDR2 is SVGAGI in the germline V gene. Trimming took 5 bases from V and 2 from J; bases not matched to a gene: 7. This CDR3 has 15 amino acids.

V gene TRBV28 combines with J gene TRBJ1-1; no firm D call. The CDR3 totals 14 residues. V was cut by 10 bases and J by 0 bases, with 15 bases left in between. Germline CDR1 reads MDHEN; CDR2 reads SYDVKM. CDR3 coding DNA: TGTGCCATCACAAACAGTCTCGTGAACACTGAAGCTTTCTTT. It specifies CAITNSLVNTEAFF.

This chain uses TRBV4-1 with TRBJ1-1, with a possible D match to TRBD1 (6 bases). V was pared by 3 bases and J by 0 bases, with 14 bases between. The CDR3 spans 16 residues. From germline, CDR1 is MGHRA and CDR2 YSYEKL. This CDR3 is CASSQERGAMNTEAFF. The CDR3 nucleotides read TGCGCCAGCAGCCAGGAGCGGGGGGCGATGAACACTGAAGCTTTCTTT.